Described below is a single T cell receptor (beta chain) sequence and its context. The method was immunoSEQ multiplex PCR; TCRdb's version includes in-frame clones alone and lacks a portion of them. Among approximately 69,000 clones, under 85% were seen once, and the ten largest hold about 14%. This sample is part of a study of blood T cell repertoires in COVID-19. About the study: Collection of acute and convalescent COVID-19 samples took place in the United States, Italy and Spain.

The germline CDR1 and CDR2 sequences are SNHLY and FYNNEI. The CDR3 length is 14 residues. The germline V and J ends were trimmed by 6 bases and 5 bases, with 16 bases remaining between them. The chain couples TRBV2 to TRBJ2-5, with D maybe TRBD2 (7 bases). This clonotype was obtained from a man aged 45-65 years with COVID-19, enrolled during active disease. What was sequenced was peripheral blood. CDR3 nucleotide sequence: TGTGCCAGCAGGACTGGGGGGGGCATGGAGACCCAGTACTTC. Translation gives CASRTGGGMETQYF.